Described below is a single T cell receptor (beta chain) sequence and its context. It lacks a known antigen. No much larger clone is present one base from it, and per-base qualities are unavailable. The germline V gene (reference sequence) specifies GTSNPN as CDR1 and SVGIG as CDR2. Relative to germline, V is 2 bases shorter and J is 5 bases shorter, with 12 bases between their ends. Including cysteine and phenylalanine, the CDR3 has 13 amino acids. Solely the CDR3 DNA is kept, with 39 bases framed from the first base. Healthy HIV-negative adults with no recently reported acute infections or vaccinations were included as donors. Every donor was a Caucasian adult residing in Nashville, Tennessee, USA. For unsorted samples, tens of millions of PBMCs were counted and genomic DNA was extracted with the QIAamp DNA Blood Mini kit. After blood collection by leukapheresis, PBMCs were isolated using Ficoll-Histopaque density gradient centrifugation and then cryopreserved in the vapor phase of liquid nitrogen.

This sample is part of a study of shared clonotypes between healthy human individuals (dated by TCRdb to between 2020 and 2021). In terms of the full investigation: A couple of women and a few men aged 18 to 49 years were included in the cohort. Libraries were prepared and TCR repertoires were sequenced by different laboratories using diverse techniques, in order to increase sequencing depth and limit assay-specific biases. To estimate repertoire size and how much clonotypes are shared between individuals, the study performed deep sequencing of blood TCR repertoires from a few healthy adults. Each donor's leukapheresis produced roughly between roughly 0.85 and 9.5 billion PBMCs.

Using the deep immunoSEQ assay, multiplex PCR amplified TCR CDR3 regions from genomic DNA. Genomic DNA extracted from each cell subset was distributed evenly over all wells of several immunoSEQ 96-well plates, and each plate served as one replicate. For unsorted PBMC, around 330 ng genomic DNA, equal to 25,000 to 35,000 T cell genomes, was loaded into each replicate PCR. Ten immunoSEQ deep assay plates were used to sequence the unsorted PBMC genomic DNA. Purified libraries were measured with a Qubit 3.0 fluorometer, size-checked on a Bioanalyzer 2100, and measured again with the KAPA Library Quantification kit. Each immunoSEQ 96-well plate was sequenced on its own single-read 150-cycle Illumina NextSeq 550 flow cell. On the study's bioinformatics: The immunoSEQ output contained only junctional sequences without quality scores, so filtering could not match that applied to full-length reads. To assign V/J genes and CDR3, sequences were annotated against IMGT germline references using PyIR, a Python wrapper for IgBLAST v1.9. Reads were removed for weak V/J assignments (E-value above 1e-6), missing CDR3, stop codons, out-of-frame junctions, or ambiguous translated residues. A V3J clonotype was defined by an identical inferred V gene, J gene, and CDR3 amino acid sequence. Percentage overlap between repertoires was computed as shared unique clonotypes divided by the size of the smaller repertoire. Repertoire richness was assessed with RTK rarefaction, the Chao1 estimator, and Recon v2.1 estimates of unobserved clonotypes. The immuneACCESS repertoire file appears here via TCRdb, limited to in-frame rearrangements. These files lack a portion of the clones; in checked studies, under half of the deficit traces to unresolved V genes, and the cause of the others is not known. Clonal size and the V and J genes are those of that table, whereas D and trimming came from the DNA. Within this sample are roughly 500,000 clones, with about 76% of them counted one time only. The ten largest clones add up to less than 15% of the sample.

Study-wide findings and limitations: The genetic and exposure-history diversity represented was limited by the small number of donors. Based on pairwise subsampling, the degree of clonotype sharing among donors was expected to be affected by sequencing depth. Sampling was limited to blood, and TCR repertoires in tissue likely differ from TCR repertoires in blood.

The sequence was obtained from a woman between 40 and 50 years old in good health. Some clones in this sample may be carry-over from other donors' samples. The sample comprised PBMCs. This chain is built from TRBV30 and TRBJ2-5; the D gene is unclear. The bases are TGTGCCTGGAGTATGGGGATCCGGGAGACCCAGTACTTC. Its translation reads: CAWSMGIRETQYF.